This T cell receptor (beta chain) was captured by sequencing in a study of shared clonotypes between healthy human individuals (dated by TCRdb to 2018 to 2021). For context, the study as a whole: The cohort included three men and a couple of women between 18 and 49 years of age. The study deeply sequenced blood TCR repertoires of five healthy adults to estimate repertoire size and the extent of clonotype sharing between individuals. For each donor, CD4 naive and CD4 memory were each run on three plates, CD8 naive on two plates, and CD8 memory on one plate. Different laboratories and diverse techniques were used to prepare libraries and sequence TCR repertoires, to increase sequencing depth and limit assay-specific biases. Leukapheresis yielded between about 0.94 and 9.5 billion PBMCs per donor.

The donors were healthy, HIV-negative adults who had no recently reported acute infections or vaccinations. Only Caucasian adults living in Nashville, Tennessee, USA were represented among the donors. CD4+ T cells were enriched by magnetic negative selection; naive cells were then positively selected on CD45RA, and the negative fraction formed the memory subset. Blood was obtained by leukapheresis, after which PBMCs were separated by Ficoll-Histopaque density gradient centrifugation and cryopreserved in liquid nitrogen vapor phase. Purity and quantity of every magnetically sorted T cell population were checked by analytical flow cytometry. Genomic DNA was isolated from each sorted fraction and quantified by UV absorbance on a Nanodrop 2000c. As for this clone: The target of this receptor is not known. Nothing much larger sits one base from this clone, and base qualities are not available.

The CDR3 covers 14 residues, taking in both the cysteine and the phenylalanine. CDR3 DNA only is kept here, 42 bases in frame from base 1. Trimming removed 4 bases from V and 1 base from J, leaving 10 bases between the germline ends. Summary of the overall study and its limitations: Compared with non-shared clonotypes, the clonotypes found in all four sorted-subset donors had higher generation probabilities. Even with the large sequencing depth, rarefaction of the sorted-subset datasets indicated that sequencing was incomplete. Because the study included a small number of donors, the genetic and exposure-history diversity represented was limited. Approximately 5% of naive CD4, around 3.6% of naive CD8, about 2.5% of memory CD4, and approximately 0.39% of memory CD8 clonotypes were shared across several donors. Estimated clonotype richness was generally larger for naive than for memory subsets. Sampling was restricted to blood, and TCR repertoires in tissue are likely to differ from TCR repertoires in blood. Pairwise subsampling led to the expectation that sequencing depth would affect the degree of clonotype sharing among donors.

Using the deep immunoSEQ assay, TCR CDR3 regions were amplified from genomic DNA by multiplex PCR. Extracted genomic DNA from each cell subset was spread evenly across all wells of several immunoSEQ 96-well plates, with each plate serving as a replicate. For sorted subsets, 200 to 250 ng of genomic DNA, equivalent to 25,000 to 30,000 T cell genomes, went into each replicate PCR. The purified libraries were quantified using a Qubit 3.0 fluorometer, sized with a Bioanalyzer 2100, and then quantified again using the KAPA Library Quantification kit. Each immunoSEQ 96-well plate was sequenced on its own single-read 150-cycle Illumina NextSeq 550 flow cell. Per the original workflow: The immunoSEQ output contained only junctional sequences without quality scores, so filtering could not match that applied to full-length reads. Sequences were annotated with PyIR, a Python wrapper for IgBLAST v1.9, and V/J genes and CDR3 were assigned using IMGT germline references. Reads with weak V/J assignments (E-value above 1e-6), missing CDR3, stop codons, out-of-frame junctions, or ambiguous translated residues were removed. A V3J clonotype was defined by an identical inferred V gene, J gene, and CDR3 amino acid sequence. Percentage overlap between repertoires was calculated by dividing the number of shared unique clonotypes by the size of the smaller repertoire. RTK rarefaction, the Chao1 estimator, and Recon v2.1 estimates of unobserved clonotypes were used to assess repertoire richness. For all TCRbeta clonotypes obtained by the gDNA method from a few donors, generation probabilities were computed with OLGA. Here the immuneACCESS table is served through TCRdb, limited to in-frame sequences with V and J called. Missing clones are a known gap in these copies; in checked studies unresolved V genes cover under half, and the rest lacks a known reason. V, J and clone size are taken as reported in that table, and D and trimming were inferred from the DNA itself. Within this sample are 2 million to 2.5 million clones, with around 95% of them counted one time only. Clones ranked in the top ten supply around 0.13% of the sample.

This sequence originates from a man aged 18-30 years in good health. Sequenced input: naive CD4+ T cells sorted from blood. The intended sense of this specimen's cell subset or site label: CD45RA+ positively selected. The V and J genes are TRBV23-1 and TRBJ1-2, with an unclear D gene assignment. TRBV23-1 is assigned to the ORF class and has an uncertain function. The DNA sequence is given as TGCGCCAGCAGTCGCCCTGGGCTTAACTATGGCTACACCTTC. It translates to CASSRPGLNYGYTF.